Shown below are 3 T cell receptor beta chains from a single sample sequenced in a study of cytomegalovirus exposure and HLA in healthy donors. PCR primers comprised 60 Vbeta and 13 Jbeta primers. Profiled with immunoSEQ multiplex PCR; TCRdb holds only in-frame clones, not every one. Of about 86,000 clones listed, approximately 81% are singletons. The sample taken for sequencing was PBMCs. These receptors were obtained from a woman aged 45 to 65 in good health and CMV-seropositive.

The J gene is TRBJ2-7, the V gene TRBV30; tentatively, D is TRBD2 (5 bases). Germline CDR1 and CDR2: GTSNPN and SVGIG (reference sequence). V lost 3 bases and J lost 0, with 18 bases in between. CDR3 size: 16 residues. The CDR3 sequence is CAWRKGSASSSYEQYF. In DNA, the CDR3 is TGTGCCTGGAGGAAAGGGAGCGCGTCCTCCTCCTACGAGCAGTACTTC.

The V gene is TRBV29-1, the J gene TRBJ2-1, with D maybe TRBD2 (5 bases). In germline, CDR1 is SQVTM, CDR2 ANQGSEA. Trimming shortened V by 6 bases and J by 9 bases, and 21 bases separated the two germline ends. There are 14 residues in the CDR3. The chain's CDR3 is CSVQLDPDSCEQFF. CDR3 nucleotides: TGCAGCGTGCAACTAGACCCCGATAGTTGTGAGCAGTTCTTC.

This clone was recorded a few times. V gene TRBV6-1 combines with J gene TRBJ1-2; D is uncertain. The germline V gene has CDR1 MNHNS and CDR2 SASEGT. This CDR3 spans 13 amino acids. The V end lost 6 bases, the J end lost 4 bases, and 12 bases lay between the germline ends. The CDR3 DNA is TGTGCCAGCAGCCTGAGGACTCTCTATGGCTACACCTTC. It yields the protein CASSLRTLYGYTF.